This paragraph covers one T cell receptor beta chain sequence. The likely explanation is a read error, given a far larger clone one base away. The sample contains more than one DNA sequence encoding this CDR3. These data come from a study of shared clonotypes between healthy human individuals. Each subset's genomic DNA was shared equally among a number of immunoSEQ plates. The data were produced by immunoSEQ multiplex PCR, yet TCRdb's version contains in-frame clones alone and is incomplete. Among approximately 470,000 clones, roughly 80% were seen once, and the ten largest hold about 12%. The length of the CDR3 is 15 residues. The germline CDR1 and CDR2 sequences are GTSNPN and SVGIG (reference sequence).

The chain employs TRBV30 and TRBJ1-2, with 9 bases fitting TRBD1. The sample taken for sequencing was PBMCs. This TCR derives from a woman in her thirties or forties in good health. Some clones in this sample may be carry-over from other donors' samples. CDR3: CAWSRDRDGDYGYTF. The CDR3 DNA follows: TGTGCCTGGAGCCGGGACAGGGATGGGGACTATGGATACACCTTC.